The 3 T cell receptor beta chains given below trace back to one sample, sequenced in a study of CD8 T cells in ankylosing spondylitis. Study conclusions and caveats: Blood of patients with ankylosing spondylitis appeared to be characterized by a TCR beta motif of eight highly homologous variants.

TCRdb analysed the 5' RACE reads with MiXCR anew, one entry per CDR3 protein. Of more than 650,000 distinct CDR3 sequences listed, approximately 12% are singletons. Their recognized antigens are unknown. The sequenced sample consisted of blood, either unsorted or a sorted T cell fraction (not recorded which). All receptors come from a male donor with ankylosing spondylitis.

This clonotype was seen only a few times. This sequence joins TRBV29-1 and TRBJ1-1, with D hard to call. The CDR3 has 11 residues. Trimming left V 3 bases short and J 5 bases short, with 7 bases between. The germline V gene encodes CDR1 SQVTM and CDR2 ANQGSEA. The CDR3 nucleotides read TGCAGCGTTGAGTTCGGGACTGAAGCTTTCTTT. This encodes CSVEFGTEAFF.

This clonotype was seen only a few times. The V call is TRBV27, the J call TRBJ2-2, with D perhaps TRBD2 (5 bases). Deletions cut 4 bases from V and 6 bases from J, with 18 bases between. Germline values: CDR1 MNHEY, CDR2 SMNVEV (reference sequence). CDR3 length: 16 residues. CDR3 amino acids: CASSSFPSLDAGELFF. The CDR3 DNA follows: TGTGCCAGCAGTTCATTCCCTAGCCTGGACGCCGGGGAGCTGTTTTTT.

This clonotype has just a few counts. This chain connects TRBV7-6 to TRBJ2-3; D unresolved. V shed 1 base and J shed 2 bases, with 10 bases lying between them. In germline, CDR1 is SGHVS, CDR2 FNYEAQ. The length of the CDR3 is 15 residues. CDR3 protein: CASSLVDGYTDTQYF. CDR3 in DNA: TGTGCCAGCAGCTTAGTTGACGGGTACACAGATACGCAGTATTTT.